Below, 17 T cell receptor beta chains from the same sample are listed, as sequenced in a study of shared clonotypes between healthy human individuals. Clones were read by immunoSEQ multiplex PCR, and TCRdb kept only the in-frame ones, dropping some. The table includes about 2.4 million clones, around nine tenths detected once. Sequencing was performed on naive CD4+ T cells sorted from blood. Subset meaning: CD45RA+ positively selected. The receptors were gathered from a man between 18 and 29 years old in good health.

The J gene is TRBJ2-2, the V gene TRBV5-5, with 7 positions matching TRBD1. Germline V gene lookup returns CDR1 SGHKS and CDR2 YYEKEE (reference sequence). V was pared by 4 bases and J by 6 bases, with 6 bases of the junction left unmatched. The CDR3 is made up of 14 amino acids. The CDR3 sequence is CASSVQGVPGELFF. For the CDR3, the DNA is TGTGCCAGCAGCGTCCAGGGGGTCCCCGGGGAGCTGTTTTTT.

J is TRBJ1-4 and V is TRBV30, with D possibly matching TRBD1 (6 bases). Trimming stripped 6 bases from V and 5 bases from J, with 19 bases between. Germline V lookup: CDR1 GTSNPN, CDR2 SVGIG (reference sequence). This CDR3 spans 15 amino acids. DNA for the CDR3: TGTGCCTGCCGACTCCCAATGGACAGAAATGAAAAACTGTTTTTT. It yields the protein CACRLPMDRNEKLFF.

A note on this clone: The same CDR3 arises from other DNA sequences in this sample as well. V is TRBV6-6 and J is TRBJ2-1; D may correspond to TRBD1 or TRBD2 (6 bases each). Trimming stripped 3 bases from V and 7 bases from J, with 10 bases between. The CDR3 is 13 residues long. Looked up from germline, CDR1 is MNHNY and CDR2 is SVGAGI (reference sequence). CDR3 in amino acids: CASSYGGGNEQFF. CDR3 nucleotide sequence: TGTGCCAGCAGTTATGGAGGGGGGAATGAGCAGTTCTTC.

The gene calls are TRBV10-1 and TRBJ1-1, with 7 nucleotides matching TRBD1. V was clipped by 4 bases and J by 0 bases; unmatched bases: 2. Germline V CDR1 and CDR2: WNHNN, SYGVQD (reference sequence). This CDR3 is 14 amino acids long. The CDR3 sequence: CASSADRVNTEAFF. Here the CDR3 DNA reads TGCGCCAGCAGTGCCGACAGGGTGAACACTGAAGCTTTCTTT.

The count of this clone is one. The rearrangement links TRBV6-5 to TRBJ2-7; D is unclear. The ends were cut back, 0 bases at V and 8 bases at J, with 17 bases in the middle. CDR3 size: 15 residues. Germline V gene data show CDR1 as MNHEY and CDR2 as SVGAGI. CDR3 amino acids: CASSYSIGQPTKQYF. Written as DNA, the CDR3 is TGTGCCAGCAGTTACTCGATCGGGCAGCCTACGAAGCAGTACTTC.

The gene calls are TRBV13 and TRBJ2-2; D might be TRBD1 (6 bases). V was pared by 5 bases and J by 4 bases, with 17 bases between. Germline V gene sequence: CDR1 PRHDT, CDR2 FYEKMQ (reference sequence). The CDR3 has 16 residues. The CDR3 nucleotides are TGTGCCAGCAGCAGAAAAGACAGGTATTCCACCGGGGAGCTGTTTTTT. This gives the protein CASSRKDRYSTGELFF.

The chain employs TRBV6-5 and TRBJ1-2, with D uncertain. Germline V gene lookup returns CDR1 MNHEY and CDR2 SVGAGI. V gave up 7 bases and J gave up 8 bases, with 20 bases separating them. The CDR3 is 14 residues long. CDR3 protein: CASTLRQADSGYTF. The CDR3 bases are TGTGCCAGCACCCTAAGGCAGGCAGATTCCGGCTACACCTTC.

Only one count was recorded for this clone. The chain links TRBV15 to TRBJ2-1; D might be TRBD2 (6 bases). Trimming removed 3 bases from V and 4 bases from J, with 10 bases in between. CDR3 length: 14 amino acids. Germline values: CDR1 LNHNV, CDR2 YYDKDF (reference sequence). The CDR3 spells CATSREGFYNEQFF. DNA for the CDR3: TGTGCCACCAGCAGGGAGGGGTTTTACAATGAGCAGTTCTTC.

About this clone itself: This CDR3 is also generated by other DNA sequences in the sample. The rearrangement uses TRBV5-1 and TRBJ2-3; 7 nucleotides align to TRBD1. The germline V gene encodes CDR1 SGHRS and CDR2 YFSETQ. J lost 0 bases, V lost 4 bases, and 2 bases had no gene match. The CDR3 loop spans 14 amino acids. The CDR3 DNA reads as TGCGCCAGCAGCCAGGACAGGAGCACAGATACGCAGTATTTT. It translates to CASSQDRSTDTQYF.

The chain recombines TRBV2 with TRBJ2-7; 11 bases line up with TRBD2. The CDR3 is 15 amino acids. Germline V gives CDR1 SNHLY, CDR2 FYNNEI. Germline trimming cut 6 bases from V and 7 bases from J; bases unmatched to any gene: 11. The CDR3 sequence: CASRTLGSSGGEQYF. CDR3 in DNA: TGTGCCAGCAGAACCCTGGGGTCTAGCGGGGGGGAGCAGTACTTC.

V and J are TRBV4-3 and TRBJ1-2; no firm D call. Germline lookup yields CDR1 LGHNA and CDR2 YSLEER. V lost 0 bases and J lost 7, with 9 bases in between. The CDR3 totals 13 residues. This chain's CDR3 is CASSQDRVGGYTF. Written as DNA, the CDR3 is TGCGCCAGCAGCCAAGATCGGGTGGGTGGCTACACCTTC.

The chain combines TRBV28 with TRBJ1-2, with TRBD1 as a possible D gene (6 bases). Trimming removed 6 bases from V and 1 base from J, with 15 bases in between. The V gene's germline CDR1 is MDHEN and CDR2 SYDVKM. The CDR3 has 15 amino acids. The CDR3 sequence is CASSPRTVNNYGYTF. The CDR3 nucleotides are TGTGCCAGCAGCCCCCGGACAGTAAATAACTATGGCTACACCTTC.

V and J are TRBV10-3 and TRBJ2-3, with 8 bases lining up with TRBD1. V lost 0 bases to trimming and J lost 6 bases; unmatched junction nucleotides: 5. The CDR3 has 15 amino acids. Germline V CDR1 and CDR2: ENHRY, SYGVKD. The CDR3 loop reads CAISESGRGLDTQYF. CDR3 bases: TGTGCCATCAGTGAGTCGGGCAGGGGGCTGGATACGCAGTATTTT.

The rearrangement uses TRBV6-1 and TRBJ1-2; 10 nucleotides line up with TRBD1. The CDR3 runs to 14 residues. Germline trimming cut 6 bases from V and 4 bases from J; bases unmatched to any gene: 5. Germline CDR1 reads MNHNS; CDR2 reads SASEGT. The DNA for the CDR3 is TGTGCCAGCAGGCTGGACAGGGGGTCCTATGGCTACACCTTC. Translating gives CASRLDRGSYGYTF.

This chain uses TRBV6-5 with TRBJ1-6; D unclear. This CDR3 is built from 15 residues. Trimming shortened V by 0 bases and J by 3 bases, and 6 bases separated the two germline ends. The germline gives CDR1 MNHEY, CDR2 SVGAGI. Written as DNA, the CDR3 is TGTGCCAGCAGTTACTCGGGGATCTATAATTCACCCCTCCACTTT. The encoded protein is CASSYSGIYNSPLHF.

The rearrangement uses TRBV2 and TRBJ2-7; D remains ambiguous. Germline V gene data show CDR1 as SNHLY and CDR2 as FYNNEI. The CDR3 is 14 residues long. V lost 5 bases and J 4 bases, leaving 15 bases between the germline ends. The CDR3 protein is CASSRGMDGYEQYF. For the CDR3, the DNA is TGTGCCAGCAGTCGTGGAATGGACGGATACGAGCAGTACTTC.

The chain combines TRBV15 with TRBJ2-2; a possible D gene is TRBD1 (6 bases). Trimming removed 8 bases at V and 4 bases at J, with 14 bases between. Looked up from germline, CDR1 is LNHNV and CDR2 is YYDKDF (reference sequence). The CDR3 runs 14 residues. CDR3 sequence reads: CATRQVRGTGELFF. Written as DNA, the CDR3 is TGTGCCACCCGACAGGTGCGAGGCACCGGGGAGCTGTTTTTT.